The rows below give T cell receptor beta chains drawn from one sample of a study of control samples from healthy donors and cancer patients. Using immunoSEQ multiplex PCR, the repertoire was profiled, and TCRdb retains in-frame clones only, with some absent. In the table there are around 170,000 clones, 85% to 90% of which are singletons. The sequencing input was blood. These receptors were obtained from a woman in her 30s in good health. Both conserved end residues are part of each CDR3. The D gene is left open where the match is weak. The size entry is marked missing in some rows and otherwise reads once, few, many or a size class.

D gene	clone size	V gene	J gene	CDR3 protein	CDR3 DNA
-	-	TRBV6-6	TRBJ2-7	CASRTESYEQYF	TGTGCCAGCAGGACAGAATCCTACGAGCAGTACTTC
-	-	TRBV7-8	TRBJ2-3	CASSRRGENTQYF	TGTGCCAGCAGCCGGAGGGGGGAAAATACGCAGTATTTT
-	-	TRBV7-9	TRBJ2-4	CASSILLGAKNIQYF	TGTGCCAGCAGCATACTATTAGGAGCCAAAAACATTCAGTACTTC
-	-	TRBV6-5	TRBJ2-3	CASSKAPDSTDTQYF	TGTGCCAGCAGCAAGGCCCCGGATAGCACAGATACGCAGTATTTT
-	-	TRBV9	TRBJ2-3	CASSPGPQDTQYF	TGTGCCAGCAGCCCCGGACCCCAAGATACGCAGTATTTT
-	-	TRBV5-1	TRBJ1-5	CASSLWPGLSNQPQHF	TGCGCCAGCAGCTTGTGGCCGGGCCTTAGCAATCAGCCCCAGCATTTT
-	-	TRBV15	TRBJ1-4	CATSTYTATNEKLFF	TGTGCCACCAGCACTTACACAGCAACTAATGAAAAACTGTTTTTT
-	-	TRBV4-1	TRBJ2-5	CASSQEGVGSPGETQYF	TGCGCCAGCAGCCAAGAGGGGGTTGGCTCACCTGGGGAGACCCAGTACTTC
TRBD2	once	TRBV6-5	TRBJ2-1	CASSTLAGGRDEQFF	TGTGCCAGCAGTACACTAGCGGGAGGTCGGGATGAGCAGTTCTTC
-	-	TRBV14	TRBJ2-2	CASSRFTEVRSTGELFF	TGTGCCAGCAGCCGGTTTACAGAGGTTAGGAGCACCGGGGAGCTGTTTTTT
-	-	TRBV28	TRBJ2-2	CASSPINTNTGELFF	TGTGCCAGCAGCCCTATCAATACTAACACCGGGGAGCTGTTTTTT
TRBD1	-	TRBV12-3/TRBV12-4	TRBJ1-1	CASSTGAEAFF	TGTGCCAGCAGCACAGGGGCTGAAGCTTTCTTT
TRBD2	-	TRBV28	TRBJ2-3	CATNGDLGGTDTQYF	TGTGCCACCAACGGGGACCTGGGGGGGACAGATACGCAGTATTTT
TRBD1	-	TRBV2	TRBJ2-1	CASSANRQGSSYNEQFF	TGTGCCAGCAGTGCAAACCGACAGGGGAGCTCCTACAATGAGCAGTTCTTC
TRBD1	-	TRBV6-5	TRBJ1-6	CASAFDRGSPLHF	TGTGCCAGCGCATTCGACAGGGGTTCACCCCTCCACTTT
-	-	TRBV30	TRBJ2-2	CAWSRRRANTGELFF	TGTGCCTGGAGCCGACGCCGCGCGAACACCGGGGAGCTGTTTTTT
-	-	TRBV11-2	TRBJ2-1	CASSLTGLNEQFF	TGTGCCAGCAGCTTGACAGGCCTCAATGAGCAGTTCTTC
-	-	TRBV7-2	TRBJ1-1	CASRPISNTEAFF	TGTGCCAGCAGGCCCATTAGTAACACTGAAGCTTTCTTT
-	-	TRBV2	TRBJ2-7	CASSGGRSYEQYF	TGTGCCAGCAGTGGGGGCAGAAGCTACGAGCAGTACTTC
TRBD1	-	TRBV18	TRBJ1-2	CASSPGTGSPGYTF	TGTGCCAGCTCACCAGGGACAGGGAGTCCTGGCTACACCTTC
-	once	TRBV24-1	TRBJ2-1	CATSDLLVSGTEQFF	TGTGCCACCAGTGATTTGCTGGTCTCCGGGACTGAGCAGTTCTTC
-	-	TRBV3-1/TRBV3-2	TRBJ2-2	CASSHPTGELFF	TGTGCCAGCAGCCATCCCACCGGGGAGCTGTTTTTT
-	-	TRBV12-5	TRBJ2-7	CASGFFGGEQYF	TGTGCTAGTGGTTTTTTTGGGGGGGAGCAGTACTTC
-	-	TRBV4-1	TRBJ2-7	CASSQTQGPPPEQYF	TGCGCCAGCAGCCAAACCCAGGGACCGCCGCCCGAGCAGTACTTC
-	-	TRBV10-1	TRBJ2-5	CASSEGPGREETQYF	TGCGCCAGCAGTGAGGGGCCGGGACGGGAAGAGACCCAGTACTTC
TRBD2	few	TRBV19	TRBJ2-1	CASSPIGTRTGNEQFF	TGTGCCAGTAGCCCAATTGGGACTAGGACGGGTAATGAGCAGTTCTTC
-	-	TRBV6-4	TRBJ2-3	CASSDSYSPTDTQYF	TGTGCCAGCAGTGACTCGTACAGCCCCACAGATACGCAGTATTTT
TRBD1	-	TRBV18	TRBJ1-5	CASSPEGGPNQPQHF	TGTGCCAGCTCACCAGAAGGGGGCCCTAATCAGCCCCAGCATTTT
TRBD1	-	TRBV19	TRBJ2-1	CASSTLRDSVSYNEQFF	TGTGCCAGTAGCACCCTACGGGACAGCGTCTCCTACAATGAGCAGTTCTTC
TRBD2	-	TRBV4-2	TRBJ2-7	CASSQDPSGKTYEQYF	TGTGCCAGCAGCCAAGACCCGAGCGGGAAAACCTACGAGCAGTACTTC
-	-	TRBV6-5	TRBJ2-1	CASTDAVREQFF	TGTGCCAGCACCGATGCCGTCAGGGAGCAGTTCTTC
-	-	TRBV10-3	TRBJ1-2	CAISGMGDYGYTF	TGTGCCATCAGTGGGATGGGAGACTATGGCTACACCTTC
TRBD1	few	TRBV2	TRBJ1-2	CASSETGVGNHGYTF	TGTGCCAGCAGTGAGACAGGGGTCGGCAATCATGGCTACACCTTC
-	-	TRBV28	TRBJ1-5	CASTLEGNSNQPQHF	TGTGCCAGCACCCTGGAGGGTAATAGCAATCAGCCCCAGCATTTT
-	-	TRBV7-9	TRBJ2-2	CASSRRSPESGELFF	TGTGCCAGCAGTCGGAGGAGTCCGGAGTCCGGGGAGCTGTTTTTT
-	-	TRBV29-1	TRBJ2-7	CSVSDPSYEQYF	TGCAGCGTTAGCGACCCCTCCTACGAGCAGTACTTC
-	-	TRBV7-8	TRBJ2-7	CASSRLDVYEQYF	TGTGCCAGCAGCAGACTAGATGTCTACGAGCAGTACTTC
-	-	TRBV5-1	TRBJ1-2	CASSLGGSNYGYTF	TGCGCCAGCAGCTTGGGGGGGAGTAACTATGGCTACACCTTC
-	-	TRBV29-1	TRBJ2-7	CSASTGKPYEQYF	TGCAGCGCCTCCACAGGGAAACCCTACGAGCAGTACTTC
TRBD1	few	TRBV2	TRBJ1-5	CASSGTGAVNQPQHF	TGTGCCAGTTCCGGGACAGGGGCCGTAAATCAGCCCCAGCATTTT
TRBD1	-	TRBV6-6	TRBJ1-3	CASRHRGGNTIYF	TGTGCCAGCAGACACAGGGGTGGAAACACCATATATTTT
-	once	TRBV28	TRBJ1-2	CASSLTGNYGYTF	TGTGCCAGCAGTCTGACAGGAAACTATGGCTACACCTTC
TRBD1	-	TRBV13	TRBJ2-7	CASSLDREAFEQYF	TGTGCCAGCAGCTTGGACAGGGAGGCGTTCGAGCAGTACTTC
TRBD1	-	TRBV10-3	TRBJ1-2	CAITPPGQESYTF	TGTGCCATCACCCCACCGGGACAGGAGAGCTACACCTTC
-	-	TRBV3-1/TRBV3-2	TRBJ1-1	CASSQEGRVTEAFF	TGTGCCAGCAGCCAAGAAGGCAGGGTGACTGAAGCTTTCTTT
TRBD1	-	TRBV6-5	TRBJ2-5	CASRRNGQGETQYF	TGTGCCAGCAGACGGAATGGACAGGGAGAGACCCAGTACTTC
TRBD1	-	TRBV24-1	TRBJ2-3	CATSLSDRGTDTQYF	TGTGCCACCAGTCTCTCCGACAGGGGCACAGATACGCAGTATTTT
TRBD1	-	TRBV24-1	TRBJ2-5	CATSDGWTGGKETQYF	TGTGCCACCAGTGATGGGTGGACAGGGGGCAAAGAGACCCAGTACTTC
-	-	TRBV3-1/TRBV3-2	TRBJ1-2	CASSQEGGGYGYTF	TGTGCCAGCAGCCAAGAGGGTGGGGGCTATGGCTACACCTTC
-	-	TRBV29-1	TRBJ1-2	CSVLPFGYGYTF	TGCAGCGTCCTCCCCTTCGGCTATGGCTACACCTTC
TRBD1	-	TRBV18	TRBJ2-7	CASSPRPGQGPNEQYF	TGTGCCAGCTCACCCAGACCGGGACAGGGTCCGAACGAGCAGTACTTC
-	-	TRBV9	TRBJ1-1	CASSARQQSNTEAFF	TGTGCCAGCAGCGCTAGACAGCAATCGAACACTGAAGCTTTCTTT
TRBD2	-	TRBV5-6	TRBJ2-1	CASRGGGLAGANEQFF	TGTGCCAGCAGAGGGGGTGGACTAGCGGGAGCTAATGAGCAGTTCTTC
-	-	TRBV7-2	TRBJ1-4	CASSSRDTEGEKLFF	TGTGCCAGCAGCTCCAGGGACACTGAGGGTGAAAAACTGTTTTTT
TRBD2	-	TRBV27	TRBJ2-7	CASSSLAGGSSYEQYF	TGTGCCAGCAGTTCCCTAGCGGGAGGGTCGTCCTACGAGCAGTACTTC
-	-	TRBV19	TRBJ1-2	CASRFQTGRVNGYTF	TGTGCCAGTCGCTTCCAGACGGGGAGGGTGAATGGCTACACCTTC
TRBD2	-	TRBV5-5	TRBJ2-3	CASSLEGLAPDTQYF	TGTGCCAGCAGCCTTGAGGGACTAGCCCCAGATACGCAGTATTTT
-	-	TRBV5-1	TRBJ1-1	CASSLAGEAFF	TGCGCCAGCAGCTTGGCGGGGGAAGCTTTCTTT
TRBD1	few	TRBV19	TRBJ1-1	CASTPSDRATEAFF	TGTGCCAGTACCCCTTCCGACAGGGCAACTGAAGCTTTCTTT